This T cell receptor beta chain was retrieved from a study of T-cell memory formation after mild COVID-19. The wider study: TCR clusters mostly belonged to single donors.

With 6 bases removed from V and 1 base from J, the gap between germline ends came to 12 bases. The CDR3 is 14 residues long. UMIs and sample barcodes were carried by the TCR alpha and TCR beta cDNA libraries that 5'RACE produced using constant-segment primers. TCRdb recomputed calls from the 5' RACE reads with MiXCR, one row per CDR3 protein. The table shows about 340,000 distinct CDR3 sequences, with around 15% occurring only once. This clonotype was found a few times. Its antigen is currently unknown. Study findings and constraints: Clones contracting across day 15 to 85 had a balanced CD4/CD8 profile; later expanding clones leaned CD4+. Some clones that responded turned up in pre-infection memory, which suggests that cross-reactive memory joined in.

The TCR sequence derives from a young man who had mild COVID-19 (a few samples of this study predate the infection). Cell type and time point are not known. The sample was PBMCs or a T cell subset sorted from them (not recorded which). The rearrangement uses TRBV12-3 or TRBV12-4 and TRBJ1-1; weak D call: TRBD1 (5 bases). The CDR3 DNA reads TGTGCCAGCAGAGCAGGGTATCGGAACACTGAAGCTTTCTTT. Encoded protein: CASRAGYRNTEAFF.